A selection of T cell receptor beta chains follows, all from one sample in a study of cytomegalovirus exposure and HLA in healthy donors. The repertoire was sequenced with immunoSEQ multiplex PCR; TCRdb's copy has only in-frame clones and lacks some. This sample yields approximately 150,000 clones, of which nearly 80% are seen a single time; 5% to 7% belongs to the top ten. Sequencing used PBMCs. The receptor source for this set is a man aged 35-49 years in good health and CMV-seropositive. Both conserved end residues are part of each CDR3. A D gene is named only where the DNA matches it firmly. A row's size may be missing; if present it is once, few, many or a size class.

j_call cdr3_length d_call v_call clone_size cdr3_nt cdr3_aa
TRBJ1-5 18 TRBD1 TRBV9 NA TGTGCCAGCAGCAAACCGCCGGGACAGGAGAATAGCAATCAGCCCCAGCATTTT CASSKPPGQENSNQPQHF
TRBJ1-5 16 NA TRBV18 NA TGTGCCAGCTCACCGAATCAGGGATACGGCAATCAGCCCCAGCATTTT CASSPNQGYGNQPQHF
TRBJ1-1 13 NA TRBV5-1 NA TGCGCCAGCAGCGTAGGGGTACTCACTGAAGCTTTCTTT CASSVGVLTEAFF
TRBJ2-5 14 TRBD1 TRBV9 NA TGTGCCAGCAGCTCCGGACAGGGGGCCGGGACCCAGTACTTC CASSSGQGAGTQYF
TRBJ2-1 14 NA TRBV18 once TGTGCCAGCTCACCGTCTAGCTCCTACAATGAGCAGTTCTTC CASSPSSSYNEQFF
TRBJ2-3 17 TRBD1 TRBV15 NA TGTGCCACCAGCAGAGTAGCAGGGGGCCATATCACAGATACGCAGTATTTT CATSRVAGGHITDTQYF
TRBJ2-1 11 NA TRBV29-1 NA TGCAGCGTTGCAGGGTACAATGAGCAGTTCTTC CSVAGYNEQFF
TRBJ1-1 14 TRBD1 TRBV7-9 NA TGTGCCAGCAACCTGGACAGGGCGAACACTGAAGCTTTCTTT CASNLDRANTEAFF
TRBJ1-2 13 NA TRBV6-5 NA TGTGCCAGCACTAGAATGACCAACTATGGCTACACCTTC CASTRMTNYGYTF
TRBJ1-1 14 TRBD1 TRBV27 few TGTGCCAGCAGTTCGGGACAGCTGAACACTGAAGCTTTCTTT CASSSGQLNTEAFF